This record looks at one TCR beta chain sequence and its context. Sequencing used immunoSEQ multiplex PCR; TCRdb keeps in-frame clones, though not all of them. The sample contains approximately 130,000 clones, 90% of which appear only once. These data come from a study of T cell responses to AZD1222 COVID-19 vaccine. The germline V and J ends were trimmed by 1 base and 4 bases, with 10 bases remaining between them. CDR3 length equals 14 residues. Germline V CDR1 and CDR2: MGHRA, YSYEKL. This receptor was taken from an adult who received the MenACWY meningococcal vaccine as a control. The chain uses TRBV4-1 and TRBJ2-5; TRBD1 might be the D (5 bases). This specimen was peripheral blood, taken 28 days after the second dose of the MenACWY control vaccine. The CDR3: CASSQVEGVETQYF. The CDR3, as DNA: TGCGCCAGCAGCCAAGTGGAAGGGGTAGAGACCCAGTACTTC.